This T cell receptor beta chain was observed in a study of monozygotic twins with inflammatory bowel disease. TCRdb reanalyzed the 5' RACE reads and collapses them to one entry per CDR3 protein, without DNA. This repertoire includes approximately 100,000 distinct CDR3 sequences. The germline V gene encodes CDR1 LGHNA and CDR2 YNFKEQ. This CDR3 contains 13 residues. V gene TRBV4-2 combines with J gene TRBJ1-6. Sequencing was done on a sample of blood. The receptor's source is a human donor with ulcerative colitis or Crohn's disease, or a healthy co-twin of an affected twin (not recorded which). CDR3: CASSQETGSPLHF.